This T cell receptor beta chain was documented in a study of kidney transplant recipient with SARS-CoV-2 infection. For this clonotype: The junction shows a germline mismatch at one end, possibly a read error.

TCRdb re-derived calls from the reads in MiXCR, one entry per CDR3 protein. The table has under 250,000 distinct CDR3 sequences, roughly 26% seen once. Germline CDR1 MNHEY, CDR2 SMNVEV (reference sequence). The length of the CDR3 is 16 residues. This sample comprised a blood sample, obtained at baseline and between days 110 and 120 from a kidney transplant recipient. The receptor's source is a male patient between 25 and 39 years old who had COVID-19 and was a kidney transplant recipient. Some T cells may be transferred from the graft donor. J is TRBJ2-1 and V is TRBV27; TRBD2 agrees at 7 bases. The CDR3 nucleotides are TGTGCCAGCAGTTTCCTGACTAGCCTTCTCTACAATGAGCAGCTCTTC. Translated: CASSFLTSLLYNEQLF.